This record looks at one TCR beta chain sequence and its context. Antigen unknown. The germline V gene has CDR1 SEHNR and CDR2 FQNEAQ (reference sequence). V lost 5 bases, J lost 1 base, and 2 bases stayed unmatched. The CDR3 spans 14 residues. The data were obtained in a study of siplizumab effects on memory and regulatory T cells. Per individual sample, about 97,000 TCR templates were assayed. The repertoire was sequenced with immunoSEQ multiplex PCR; TCRdb's copy has only in-frame clones and lacks some. The repertoire holds some 88,000 clones, with around 89% as singletons. Study-wide results and caveats: Phenotypic classification as naive or memory proved unattainable for roughly 75-95% of proliferating CD4+ or CD8+ clones. Tracing alloreactive clones into unstimulated subsets worked for only a minor fraction of them. Whether proliferating Tregs in siplizumab cultures suppress was not functionally confirmed.

Sequences were obtained from CD4+ T cells sorted from blood. The chain has TRBV7-9 and TRBJ2-7, with TRBD2 matching 10 bases. The clonotype was recovered from a human donor in good health. CDR3 loop: CASSRTSGSYEQYF. The CDR3 region has the DNA TGTGCCAGCAGCCGGACTAGCGGATCCTACGAGCAGTACTTC.